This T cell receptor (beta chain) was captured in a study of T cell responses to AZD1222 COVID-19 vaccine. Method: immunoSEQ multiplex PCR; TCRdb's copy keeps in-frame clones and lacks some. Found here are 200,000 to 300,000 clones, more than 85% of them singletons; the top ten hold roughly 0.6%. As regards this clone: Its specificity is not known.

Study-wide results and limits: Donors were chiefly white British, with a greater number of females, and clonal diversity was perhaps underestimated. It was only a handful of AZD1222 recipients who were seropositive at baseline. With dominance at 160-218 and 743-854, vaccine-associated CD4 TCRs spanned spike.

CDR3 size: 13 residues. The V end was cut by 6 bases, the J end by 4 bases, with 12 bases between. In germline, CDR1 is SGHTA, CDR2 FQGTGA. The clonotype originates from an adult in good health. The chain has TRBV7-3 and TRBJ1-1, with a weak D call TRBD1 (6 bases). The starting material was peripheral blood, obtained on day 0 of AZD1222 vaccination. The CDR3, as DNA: TGTGCCAGCAGGGCCCAGGGGAGCACTGAAGCTTTCTTT. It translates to CASRAQGSTEAFF.